This TCR beta chain was sequenced during a study of neoadjuvant anti-PD-1 for oral cavity cancer. The CDR3 length is 13 residues. Germline loops: CDR1 GTSNPN, CDR2 SVGIG (reference sequence). V lost 5 bases and J lost 4, with 14 bases in between. Regarding this clone: Its target is not known.

Sample time point: after neoadjuvant nivolumab, at surgical resection. Only in-frame clones appear in the TCRdb table, and some are missing; sequencing was by immunoSEQ multiplex PCR. The sample yields some 15,000 clones, 65% to 85% seen once. Broader study findings: Treg/Th17 ratio rose with pretreatment blood and fell with post-treatment tumor TCRbeta clonality. After neoadjuvant nivolumab, PBMC T cell clonality was significantly higher in non-responders than responders.

The sample was PBMCs, taken after nivolumab (anti-PD-1) treatment. This TCR derives from a person aged 35-79 years with oral cavity squamous cell carcinoma. The chain recombines TRBV30 with TRBJ1-1; tentatively, D is TRBD1 (5 bases). The CDR3 DNA is TGTGCCTGGTCAGGGTTTCGTGCCACTGAAGCTTTCTTT. It encodes CAWSGFRATEAFF.